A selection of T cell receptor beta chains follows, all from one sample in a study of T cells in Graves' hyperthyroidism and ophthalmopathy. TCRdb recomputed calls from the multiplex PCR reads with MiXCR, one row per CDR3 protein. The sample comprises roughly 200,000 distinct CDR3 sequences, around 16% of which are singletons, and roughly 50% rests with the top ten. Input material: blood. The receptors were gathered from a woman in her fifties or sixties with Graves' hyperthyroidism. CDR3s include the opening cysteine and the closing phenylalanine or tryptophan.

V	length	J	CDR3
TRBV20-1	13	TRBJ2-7	CSAALSGPYEQYF
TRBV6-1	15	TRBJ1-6	CASRTSSSYNSPLHF
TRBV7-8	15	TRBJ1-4	CASSLARGNPEKLFF
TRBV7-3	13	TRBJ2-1	CASSFGQGNEQFF
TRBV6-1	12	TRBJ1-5	CATGGGRQPQHF
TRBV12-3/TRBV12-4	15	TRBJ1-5	CASSSGLYSNQPQHF
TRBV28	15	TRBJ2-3	CASSRREGPRLTQYF
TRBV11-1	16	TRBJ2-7	CASSSDSSPKLDEQYF
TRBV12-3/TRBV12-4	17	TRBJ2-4	CASSFGVPGSAKNIQYF
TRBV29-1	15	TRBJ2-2	CSVDQSGTNTGELFF
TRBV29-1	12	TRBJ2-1	CSDLAGGGEQFF
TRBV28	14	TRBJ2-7	CASSESITGYEQYF
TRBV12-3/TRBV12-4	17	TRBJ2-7	CASRGLTSGHNSYEQYF
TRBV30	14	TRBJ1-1	CAWSPGTENTEAFF
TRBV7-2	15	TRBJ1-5	CASSLGPGEGQPQHF
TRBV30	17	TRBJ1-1	CAWTRQGLTMVGTEAFF
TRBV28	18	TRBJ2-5	CASSFSRAVQGLAETQYF
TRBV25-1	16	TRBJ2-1	CASSESTGYGYNEQFF
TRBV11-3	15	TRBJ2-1	CASSLPLGEYNEQFF
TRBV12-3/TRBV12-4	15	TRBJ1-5	CASSTRGQRNQPQHF
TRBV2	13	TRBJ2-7	CASSPGTQYEQYF
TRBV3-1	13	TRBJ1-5	CASSKDSYQPQHF
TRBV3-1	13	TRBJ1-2	CASSQEAGYGYTF
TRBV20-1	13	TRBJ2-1	CSAPEAGVHEQFF
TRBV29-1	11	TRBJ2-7	CSVEDSYEQYF
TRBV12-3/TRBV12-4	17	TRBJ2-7	CASSSHPGTSTTYEQYF
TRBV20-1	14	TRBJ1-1	CSARSRGLNTEAFF
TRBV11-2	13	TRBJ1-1	CAGSLGGYTEAFF
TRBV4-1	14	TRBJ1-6	CASSQSQGNSPLHF
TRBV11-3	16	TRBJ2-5	CASSSGLAGTWETQYF
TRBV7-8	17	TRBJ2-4	CASSLAITRVAKNIQYF
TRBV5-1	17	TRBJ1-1	CASSSGLGQGRFTEAFF
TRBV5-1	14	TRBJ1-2	CASTVTTGNYGYTF
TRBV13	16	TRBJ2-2	CASSLGLAANTGELFF
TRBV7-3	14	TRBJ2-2	CAGSGGAGTGELFF
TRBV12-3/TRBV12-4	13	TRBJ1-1	CASRASGNTEAFF
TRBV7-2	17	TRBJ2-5	CASSFRLPPRAAETQYF
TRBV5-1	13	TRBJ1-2	CASSQDGYYGYTF
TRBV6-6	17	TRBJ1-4	CASSYFGQGQTNEKLFF
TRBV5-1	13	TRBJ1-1	CASSLSDRSQPFF
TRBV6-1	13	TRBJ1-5	CASSPGLQQPQHF
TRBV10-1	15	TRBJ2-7	CASSDRRDRAYEQYF
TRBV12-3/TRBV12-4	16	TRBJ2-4	CASSWGQGDRGNIQYF
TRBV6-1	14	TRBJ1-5	CASSAQGARWPQHF
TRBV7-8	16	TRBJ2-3	CASSLRGRVNTDTQYF
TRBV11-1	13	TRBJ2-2	CASRIKTTGELFF
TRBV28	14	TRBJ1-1	CASSLAPGGAEAFF
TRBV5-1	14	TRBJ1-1	CASSFGGGGTEAFF
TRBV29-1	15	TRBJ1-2	CSVESPGGGSAGYTF
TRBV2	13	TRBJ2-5	CASTQRREETQYF
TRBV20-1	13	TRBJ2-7	CSAPRSFRGEQYF
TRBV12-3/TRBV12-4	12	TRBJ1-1	CASTRPNTEAFF
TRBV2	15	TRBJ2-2	CASRNRDMNTGELFF